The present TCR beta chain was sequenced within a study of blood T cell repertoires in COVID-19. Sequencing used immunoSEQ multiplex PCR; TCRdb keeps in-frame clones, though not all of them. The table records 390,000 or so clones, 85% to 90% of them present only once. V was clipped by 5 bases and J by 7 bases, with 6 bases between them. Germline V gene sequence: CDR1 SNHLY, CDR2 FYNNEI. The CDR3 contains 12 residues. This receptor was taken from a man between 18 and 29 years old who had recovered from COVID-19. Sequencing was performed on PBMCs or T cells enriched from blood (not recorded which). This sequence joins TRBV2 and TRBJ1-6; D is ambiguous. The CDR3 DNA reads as TGTGCCAGCAGTCCGGGAAATTCACCCCTCCACTTT. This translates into CASSPGNSPLHF.